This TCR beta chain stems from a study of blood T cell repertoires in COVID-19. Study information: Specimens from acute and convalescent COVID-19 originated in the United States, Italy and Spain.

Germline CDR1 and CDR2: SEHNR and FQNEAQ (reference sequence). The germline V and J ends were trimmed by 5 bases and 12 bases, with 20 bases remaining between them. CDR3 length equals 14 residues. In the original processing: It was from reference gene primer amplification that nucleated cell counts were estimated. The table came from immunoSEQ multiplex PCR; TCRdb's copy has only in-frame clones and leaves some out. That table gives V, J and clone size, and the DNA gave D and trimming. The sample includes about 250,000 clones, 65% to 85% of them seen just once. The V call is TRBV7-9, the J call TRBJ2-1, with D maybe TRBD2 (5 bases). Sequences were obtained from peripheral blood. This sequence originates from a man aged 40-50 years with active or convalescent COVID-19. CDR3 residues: CASSQNGRREGQFF. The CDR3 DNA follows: TGTGCCAGCAGCCAAAATGGACGGCGCGAGGGGCAGTTCTTC.